The 18 T cell receptor beta chains below were found in one sample sequenced in a study of cytomegalovirus exposure and HLA in healthy donors. The method was immunoSEQ multiplex PCR; TCRdb's version includes in-frame clones alone and lacks a portion of them. The table records about 200,000 clones, 70% to 90% of them present only once. The specimen was PBMCs. These receptors originate from a woman between 18 and 29 years old in good health and CMV-seronegative.

The chain carries TRBV4-1 and TRBJ2-1; 11 bases map to TRBD2. The V gene end was trimmed by 5 bases and the J gene end by 0 bases; junction bases not matched to a gene: 15. Germline values: CDR1 MGHRA, CDR2 YSYEKL. The CDR3 extends over 20 amino acids. The DNA for the CDR3 is TGCGCCAGCAGCTTACGAGACAGGCCGGGACTAGCGGCCTCCTACAATGAGCAGTTCTTC. Amino acids: CASSLRDRPGLAASYNEQFF.

J is TRBJ2-5 and V is TRBV4-2; 9 bases are a match to TRBD1. Per germline, CDR1 LGHNA and CDR2 YNFKEQ. The CDR3 consists of 14 residues. V was pared by 4 bases and J by 5 bases, with 5 bases of the junction left unmatched. CDR3 sequence: CASSPGTGRETQYF. CDR3 bases: TGTGCCAGCAGCCCCGGGACAGGGAGGGAGACCCAGTACTTC.

The chain employs TRBV6-6 and TRBJ1-5; 9 nucleotides line up with TRBD1. After removal of 5 bases from V and 1 base from J, the junction contained 6 bases not matched to a gene. The CDR3 runs 16 residues. Per the germline V gene, CDR1 is MNHNY and CDR2 is SVGAGI (reference sequence). CDR3 nucleotides: TGTGCCAGCAGTGCGGGACAGGGTAGGAGCAATCAGCCCCAGCATTTT. This translates into CASSAGQGRSNQPQHF.

The chain couples TRBV28 to TRBJ2-7; no definite D call. V lost 7 bases and J lost 4, with 8 bases in between. The CDR3 consists of 11 residues. Germline CDR1 is MDHEN and CDR2 is SYDVKM. The CDR3, as DNA: TGTGCCAGCAATCGCGGTTACGAGCAGTACTTC. Its protein product is CASNRGYEQYF.

V is TRBV20-1 and J is TRBJ2-1, with D perhaps TRBD1 (6 bases). Germline loops: CDR1 DFQATT, CDR2 SNEGSKA (reference sequence). The CDR3 length is 11 residues. Trimming pared 3 bases from V and 13 bases from J, leaving 13 bases between. CDR3 loop: CSASPRGPQFF. The CDR3 DNA sequence: TGCAGTGCTAGTCCCAGGGGCCCTCAGTTCTTC.

The chain combines TRBV11-2 with TRBJ2-7, with 11 bases matching TRBD1. This CDR3 has 15 amino acids. CDR1 and CDR2 (germline): SGHAT, FQNNGV. V trimming: 1 base; J trimming: 4 bases; junction bases outside the gene matches: 3. The CDR3 protein is CASSLARDRGYEQYF. In nucleotides, the CDR3 is TGTGCCAGCAGCTTAGCCCGGGACAGGGGGTACGAGCAGTACTTC.

V is TRBV9 and J is TRBJ2-7, with 10 bases matching TRBD1. The ends lost 4 bases at V and 1 base at J; junction bases unmatched: 5. The CDR3 loop spans 15 amino acids. The germline V gene encodes CDR1 SGDLS and CDR2 YYNGEE. The CDR3 DNA follows: TGTGCCAGCAGCAGAGGGACAGGGGAGTCCTACGAGCAGTACTTC. It yields the protein CASSRGTGESYEQYF.

The rearrangement links TRBV27 to TRBJ2-7; maybe TRBD1 (6 bases). Germline CDR1 is MNHEY and CDR2 is SMNVEV (reference sequence). Trimming removed 8 bases at V and 0 bases at J, with 11 bases between. The CDR3 length is 13 residues. The CDR3 region has the DNA TGTGCCAGCGGACAGAGGAGCTCCTACGAGCAGTACTTC. Protein: CASGQRSSYEQYF.

This clone was recorded once. The chain employs TRBV7-9 and TRBJ2-1, with TRBD2 identical over 7 bases. The trim removed 5 bases at V and 7 bases at J, leaving 8 bases unmatched. CDR3 length: 14 amino acids. CDR1 SEHNR and CDR2 FQNEAQ come from the germline V gene (reference sequence). Here the CDR3 DNA reads TGTGCCAGCAGCCGCGGGAGCCTTACTAATGAGCAGTTCTTC. Encoded protein: CASSRGSLTNEQFF.

The chain combines TRBV18 with TRBJ2-7; 7 bases agree with TRBD1. This CDR3 contains 15 residues. CDR1 and CDR2 from the germline V gene are KGHSH and LQKENI. Trimming took 1 base from V and 4 from J; bases not matched to a gene: 7. CDR3 in amino acids: CASSPRAGGIYEQYF. The CDR3 nucleotides are TGTGCCAGCTCACCACGGGCAGGGGGTATTTACGAGCAGTACTTC.

The V call is TRBV6-1, the J call TRBJ1-5; tentatively, D is TRBD1 (5 bases). The CDR3 has 16 residues. Trimming left V 2 bases short and J 3 bases short, with 14 bases between. Germline CDR1 is MNHNS and CDR2 is SASEGT. The CDR3 region has the DNA TGTGCCAGCAGTGAAACGTCGACAGTATACAATCAGCCCCAGCATTTT. This encodes CASSETSTVYNQPQHF.

In its sample, this clone was seen once. This chain links TRBV5-5 with TRBJ2-1; tentative D call: TRBD2 (6 bases). With 0 bases removed from V and 6 bases from J, the gap between germline ends came to 13 bases. This CDR3 contains 15 residues. Germline V gene sequence: CDR1 SGHKS, CDR2 YYEKEE (reference sequence). The DNA for the CDR3 is TGTGCCAGCAGCTTGGGTCTAGCGAGCTCCAATGAGCAGTTCTTC. The encoded protein is CASSLGLASSNEQFF.

J is TRBJ2-7 and V is TRBV25-1, with D unclear. V was shortened by 11 bases and J by 3 bases, with 14 bases between the two germline ends. Germline loops: CDR1 MGHDK, CDR2 SYGVNS. The CDR3 runs 12 residues. Here the CDR3 DNA reads TGTGCCGTACAACAAACGGGCTACGAGCAGTACTTC. It yields the protein CAVQQTGYEQYF.

V and J are TRBV7-2 and TRBJ2-7; the match to TRBD2 covers 10 bases. Germline CDR1 SGHTA, CDR2 FQGNSA. Unmatched junction bases numbered 6, after V lost 4 bases and J lost 3 bases. This CDR3 has 15 residues. Here the CDR3 reads CASSYLAGARYEQYF. DNA for the CDR3: TGTGCCAGCAGCTACCTAGCGGGAGCTCGCTACGAGCAGTACTTC. Filled out from reference TRBV7-2 and TRBJ2-7, the complete variable domain reads GAGVSQSPSNKVTEKGKDVELRCDPISGHTALYWYRQSLGQGLEFLIYFQGNSAPDKSGLPSDRFSAERTGGSVSTLTIQRTQQEDSAVYLCASSYLAGARYEQYFGPGTRLTVT.

The gene calls are TRBV5-1 and TRBJ1-2; D might be TRBD1 (5 bases). Trimming stripped 5 bases from V and 0 bases from J, with 8 bases between. The germline V gene has CDR1 SGHRS and CDR2 YFSETQ. The CDR3 extends over 13 amino acids. CDR3 protein: CASRGVANYGYTF. The CDR3 nucleotides read TGCGCCAGCAGAGGGGTAGCTAACTATGGCTACACCTTC. Based on the CDR3 plus reference TRBV5-1 and TRBJ1-2, the full variable domain is KAGVTQTPRYLIKTRGQQVTLSCSPISGHRSVSWYQQTPGQGLQFLFEYFSETQRNKGNFPGRFSGRQFSNSRSEMNVSTLELGDSALYLCASRGVANYGYTFGSGTRLTVV.

CDR3 loop: CASSSRTSGRAGFYNEQFF. In nucleotides, the CDR3 is TGTGCCAGCAGTTCTCGGACTAGCGGGAGGGCCGGTTTCTACAATGAGCAGTTCTTC. The chain links TRBV28 to TRBJ2-1, with TRBD2 matching over 15 bases. The germline CDR1 and CDR2 sequences are MDHEN and SYDVKM. Trimming took 4 bases from V and 3 from J; bases not matched to a gene: 10. This CDR3 spans 19 amino acids. Based on the CDR3 plus reference TRBV28 and TRBJ2-1, the full variable domain is DVKVTQSSRYLVKRTGEKVFLECVQDMDHENMFWYRQDPGLGLRLIYFSYDVKMKEKGDIPEGYSVSREKKERFSLILESASTNQTSMYLCASSSRTSGRAGFYNEQFFGPGTRLTVL.

The rearrangement joins TRBV19 to TRBJ2-7, with TRBD2 matching over 7 bases. The V gene end was trimmed by 2 bases and the J gene end by 3 bases; junction bases not matched to a gene: 7. The CDR3 has 15 amino acids. Germline V gene sequence: CDR1 LNHDA, CDR2 SQIVND (reference sequence). CDR3 sequence (DNA): TGTGCCAGTAGTATATACGCGGGAGATCACTACGAGCAGTACTTC. Amino acid sequence: CASSIYAGDHYEQYF.

The chain links TRBV6-6 to TRBJ1-1; perhaps TRBD1 as D (6 bases). Germline CDR1 MNHNY, CDR2 SVGAGI (reference sequence). With 6 bases removed from V and 9 bases from J, the gap between germline ends came to 11 bases. The CDR3 is 11 amino acids. The CDR3 bases are TGTGCCAGCAGAGACAGGTTGAAAGCTTTCTTT. This codes for CASRDRLKAFF.